This entry features one TCR beta chain sequence. The data are from a study of blood T cell repertoires in COVID-19. Study as a whole: The United States, Italy and Spain supplied acute and convalescent COVID-19 samples.

How the authors handled the data: Nucleated cell number was recorded as an estimate derived from reference gene primer amplification. Libraries were prepared by immunoSEQ multiplex PCR; TCRdb keeps only in-frame clonotypes and omits some of them. V, J and clone size reflect that table, while D and trimming were determined from the DNA. The sample has 200,000 to 300,000 clones, more than 70% seen once. Specimen: PBMCs or T cells enriched from blood (not recorded which). This receptor was obtained from a middle-aged woman with acute COVID-19.

CDR3 sequence reads: CAISESDRGRSTDTQYF. The CDR3, as DNA: TGTGCCATCAGTGAGTCTGACAGGGGGCGCAGCACAGATACGCAGTATTTT. The V gene is TRBV10-3, the J gene TRBJ2-3; 10 nucleotides match TRBD1. The CDR3 is 17 residues long. V trimming: 0 bases; J trimming: 0 bases; junction bases outside the gene matches: 3. The V gene's germline CDR1 is ENHRY and CDR2 SYGVKD.